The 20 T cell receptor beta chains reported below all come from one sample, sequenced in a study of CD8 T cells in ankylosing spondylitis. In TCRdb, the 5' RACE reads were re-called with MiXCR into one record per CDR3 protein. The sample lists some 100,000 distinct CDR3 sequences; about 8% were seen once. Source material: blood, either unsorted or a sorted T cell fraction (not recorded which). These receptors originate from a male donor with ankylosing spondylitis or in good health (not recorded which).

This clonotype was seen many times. The CDR3 spells CASSLRIAGRRLLDEQFF. The CDR3 DNA sequence: TGTGCCAGCAGTTTAAGGATAGCGGGAAGGCGTTTATTGGATGAGCAGTTCTTC. The genes are TRBV12-3 or TRBV12-4 and TRBJ2-1, with 8 bases matching TRBD2. The CDR3 has 18 amino acids. Unmatched junction bases numbered 17, after V lost 2 bases and J lost 8 bases.

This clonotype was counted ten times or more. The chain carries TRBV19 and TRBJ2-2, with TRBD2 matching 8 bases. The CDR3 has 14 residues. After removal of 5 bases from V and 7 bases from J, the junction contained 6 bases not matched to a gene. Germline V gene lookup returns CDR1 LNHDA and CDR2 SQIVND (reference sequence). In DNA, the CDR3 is TGTGCCAGTAGTGCCGGGACTAGTGTCGGGGAGCTGTTTTTT. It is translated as CASSAGTSVGELFF.

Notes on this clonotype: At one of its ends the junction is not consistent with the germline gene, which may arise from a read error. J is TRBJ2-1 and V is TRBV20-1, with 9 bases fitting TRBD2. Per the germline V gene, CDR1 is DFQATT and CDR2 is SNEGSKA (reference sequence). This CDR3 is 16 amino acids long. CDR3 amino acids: CSTSGQFEEVYNEQFF. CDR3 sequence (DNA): TGCAGTACTAGCGGGCAGTTCGAAGAGGTTTACAATGAGCAGTTCTTC.

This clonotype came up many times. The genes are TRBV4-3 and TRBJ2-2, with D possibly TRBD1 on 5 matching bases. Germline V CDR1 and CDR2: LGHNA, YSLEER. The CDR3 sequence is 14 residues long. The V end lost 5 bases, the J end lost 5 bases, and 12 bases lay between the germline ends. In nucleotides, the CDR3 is TGCGCCAGCAGCGCAATTTCAGGGACCGGGGAGCTGTTTTTT. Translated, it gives CASSAISGTGELFF.

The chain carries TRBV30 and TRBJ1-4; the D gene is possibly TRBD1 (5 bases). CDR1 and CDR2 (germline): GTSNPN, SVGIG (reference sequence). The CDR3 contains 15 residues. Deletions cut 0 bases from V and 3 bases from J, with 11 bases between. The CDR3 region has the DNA TGTGCCTGGAGTGTAAAGGGGAAGGCTAATGAAAAACTGTTTTTT. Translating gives CAWSVKGKANEKLFF.

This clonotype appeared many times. The CDR3 is CASLLQGTDTQYF. The DNA of the CDR3 is TGTGCCAGCCTTTTACAGGGAACAGATACGCAGTATTTT. The chain carries TRBV7-3 and TRBJ2-3; D may be TRBD1 (6 bases). The CDR3 runs to 13 residues. From germline, CDR1 is SGHTA and CDR2 FQGTGA. V lost 8 bases and J lost 3, with 12 bases in between.

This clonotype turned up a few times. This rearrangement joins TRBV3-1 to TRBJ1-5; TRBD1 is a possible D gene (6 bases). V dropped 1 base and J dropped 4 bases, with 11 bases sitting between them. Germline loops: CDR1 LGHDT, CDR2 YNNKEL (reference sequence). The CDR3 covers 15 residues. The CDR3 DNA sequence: TGTGCCAGCAGCCAAGCTGGGCAGGGGAATCAGCCCCAGCATTTT. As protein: CASSQAGQGNQPQHF.

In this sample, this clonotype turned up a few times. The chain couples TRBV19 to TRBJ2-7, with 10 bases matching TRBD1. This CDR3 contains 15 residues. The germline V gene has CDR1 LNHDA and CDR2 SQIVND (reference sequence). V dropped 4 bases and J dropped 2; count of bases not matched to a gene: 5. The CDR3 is CASSTRDRGTYEQYF. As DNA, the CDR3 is TGTGCCAGTAGTACCCGGGACAGGGGTACCTACGAGCAGTACTTC.

The CDR3 region is CASSHREGNEQFF. DNA for the CDR3: TGTGCCAGCTCTCACCGGGAGGGGAATGAGCAGTTCTTC. The V call is TRBV18, the J call TRBJ2-1; TRBD2 matches 8 bases. The V gene end was trimmed by 6 bases and the J gene end by 7 bases; junction bases not matched to a gene: 5. CDR3 length equals 13 residues. Germline V gene data show CDR1 as KGHSH and CDR2 as LQKENI. The whole variable domain, filled in from reference TRBV18 and TRBJ2-1, reads NAGVMQNPRHLVRRRGQEARLRCSPMKGHSHVYWYRQLPEEGLKFMVYLQKENIIDESGMPKERFSAEFPKEGPSILRIQQVVRGDSAAYFCASSHREGNEQFFGPGTRLTVL.

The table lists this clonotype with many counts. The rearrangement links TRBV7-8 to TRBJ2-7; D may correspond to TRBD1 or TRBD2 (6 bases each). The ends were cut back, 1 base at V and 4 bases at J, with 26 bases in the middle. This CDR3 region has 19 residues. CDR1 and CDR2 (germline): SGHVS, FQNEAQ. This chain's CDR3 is CASSLEGEARRTTLYEQYF. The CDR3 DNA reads TGTGCCAGCAGCTTAGAGGGGGAGGCTAGGCGGACAACCTTGTACGAGCAGTACTTC.

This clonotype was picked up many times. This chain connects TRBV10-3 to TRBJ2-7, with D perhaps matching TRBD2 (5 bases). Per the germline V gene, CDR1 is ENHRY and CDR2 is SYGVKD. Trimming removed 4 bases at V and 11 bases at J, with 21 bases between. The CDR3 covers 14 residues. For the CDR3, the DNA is TGTGCCATCAGTGGGGTCGAGGGCAAAACTAGTGAGTACTTC. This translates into CAISGVEGKTSEYF.

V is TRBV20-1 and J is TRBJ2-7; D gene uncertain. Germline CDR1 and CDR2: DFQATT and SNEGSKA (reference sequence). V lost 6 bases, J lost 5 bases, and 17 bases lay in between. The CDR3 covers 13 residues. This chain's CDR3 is CSATRRNPHEQYF. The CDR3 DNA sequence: TGCAGTGCCACCAGACGTAACCCTCACGAGCAGTACTTC.

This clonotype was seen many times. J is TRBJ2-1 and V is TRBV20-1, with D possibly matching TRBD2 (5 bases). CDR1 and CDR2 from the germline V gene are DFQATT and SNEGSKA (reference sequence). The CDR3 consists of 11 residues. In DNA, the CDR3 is TGCAGGGGGAGCTCCTACAATGAGCAGTTCTTC. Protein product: CRGSSYNEQFF.

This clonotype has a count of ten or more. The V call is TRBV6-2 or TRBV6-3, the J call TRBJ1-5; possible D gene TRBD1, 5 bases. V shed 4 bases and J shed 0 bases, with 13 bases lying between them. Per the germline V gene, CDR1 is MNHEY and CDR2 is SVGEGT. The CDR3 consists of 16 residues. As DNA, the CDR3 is TGTGCCAGCAGTTTCCGACAGAGCATTAGCAATCAGCCCCAGCATTTT. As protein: CASSFRQSISNQPQHF.

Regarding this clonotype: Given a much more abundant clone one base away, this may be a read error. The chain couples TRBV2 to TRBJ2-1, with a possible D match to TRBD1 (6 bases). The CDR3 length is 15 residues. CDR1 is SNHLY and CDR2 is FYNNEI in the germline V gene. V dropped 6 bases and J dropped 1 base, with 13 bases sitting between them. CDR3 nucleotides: TGTGCCAGCAGCAAACAGGGTAGGTCCTACAATGAGCAGTTCTTC. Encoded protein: CASSKQGRSYNEQFF.

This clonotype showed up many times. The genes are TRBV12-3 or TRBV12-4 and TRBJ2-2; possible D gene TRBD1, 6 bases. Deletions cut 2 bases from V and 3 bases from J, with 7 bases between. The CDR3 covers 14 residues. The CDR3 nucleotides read TGTGCCAGCAGTTTAAGGGGGTACACCGGGGAGCTGTTTTTT. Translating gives CASSLRGYTGELFF.

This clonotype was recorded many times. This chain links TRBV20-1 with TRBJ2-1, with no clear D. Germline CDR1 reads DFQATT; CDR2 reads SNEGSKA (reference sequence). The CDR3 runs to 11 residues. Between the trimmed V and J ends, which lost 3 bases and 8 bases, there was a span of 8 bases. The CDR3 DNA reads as TGCAGTGCTAGGTCCTTCGATGAGCAGTTCTTC. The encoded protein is CSARSFDEQFF.

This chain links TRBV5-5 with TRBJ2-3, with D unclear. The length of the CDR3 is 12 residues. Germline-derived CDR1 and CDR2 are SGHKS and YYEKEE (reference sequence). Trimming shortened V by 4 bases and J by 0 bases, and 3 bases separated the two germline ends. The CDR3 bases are TGTGCCAGCAGCGAGAGCACAGATACGCAGTATTTT. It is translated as CASSESTDTQYF.

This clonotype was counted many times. CDR3 coding DNA: TGTGCCAGCAGTTTATCGGGACAGGCGTTCCCCATATATTTT. Translating it yields CASSLSGQAFPIYF. The chain links TRBV12-3 or TRBV12-4 to TRBJ1-3, with 8 bases that match TRBD1. V trimming: 2 bases; J trimming: 11 bases; junction bases outside the gene matches: 8. CDR3 length: 14 amino acids.

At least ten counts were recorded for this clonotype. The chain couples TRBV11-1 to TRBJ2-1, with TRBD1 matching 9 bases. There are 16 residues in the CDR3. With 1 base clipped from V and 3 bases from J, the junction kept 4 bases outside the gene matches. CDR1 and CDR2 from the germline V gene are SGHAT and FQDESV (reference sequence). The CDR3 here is CASSLEQGAFYNEQFF. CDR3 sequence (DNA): TGTGCCAGCAGCTTAGAACAGGGGGCGTTCTACAATGAGCAGTTCTTC. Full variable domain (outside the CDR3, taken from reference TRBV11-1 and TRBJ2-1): EAEVAQSPRYKITEKSQAVAFWCDPISGHATLYWYRQILGQGPELLVQFQDESVVDDSQLPKDRFSAERLKGVDSTLKIQPAELGDSAMYLCASSLEQGAFYNEQFFGPGTRLTVL.